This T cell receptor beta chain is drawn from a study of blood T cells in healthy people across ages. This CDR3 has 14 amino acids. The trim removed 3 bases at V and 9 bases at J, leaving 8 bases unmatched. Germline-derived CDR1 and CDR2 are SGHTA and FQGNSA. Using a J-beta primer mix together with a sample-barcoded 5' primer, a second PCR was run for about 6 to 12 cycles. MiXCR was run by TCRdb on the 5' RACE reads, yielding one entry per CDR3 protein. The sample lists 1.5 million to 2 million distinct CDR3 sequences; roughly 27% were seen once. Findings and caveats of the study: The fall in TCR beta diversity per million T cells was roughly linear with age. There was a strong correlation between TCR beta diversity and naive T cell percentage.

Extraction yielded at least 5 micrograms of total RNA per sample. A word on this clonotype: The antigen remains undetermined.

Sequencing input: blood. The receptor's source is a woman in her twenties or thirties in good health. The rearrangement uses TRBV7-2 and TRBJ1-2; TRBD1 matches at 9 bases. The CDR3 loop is CASSFPGQGKSYTF. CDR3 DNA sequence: TGTGCCAGCAGCTTCCCGGGACAGGGAAAGAGCTACACCTTC.